A single T cell receptor (beta chain) is shown here with its context. The sample holds other DNA sequences that translate to the same CDR3. Membership in each cohort depended on participant-reported clinical history. Symptom resolution, clearance, or two negative PCRs marked donors in Cohort 3 as recovered. Per the original data handling: Quantification of nucleated cells was approximated via reference gene primer amplification. Libraries were prepared by immunoSEQ multiplex PCR; TCRdb keeps only in-frame clonotypes and omits some of them. From that table come the V and J calls and clone size; the DNA was used to work out D and trimming. The sample lists more than 250,000 clones, more than 85% occurring once. The germline V gene has CDR1 SEHNR and CDR2 FQNEAQ (reference sequence). This CDR3 region has 15 residues. V lost 5 bases and J lost 0, with 11 bases in between. The sample originates from a study of blood T cell repertoires in COVID-19. Study-level information: Sample material is recorded as cDNA or gDNA derived from T cells, B-cell-depleted T cells, or PBMCs.

This rearrangement joins TRBV7-9 to TRBJ1-3; D is perhaps TRBD1 (6 bases). The receptor's source is a woman in her 30s who had recovered from COVID-19. The sample taken for sequencing was PBMCs or T cells enriched from blood (not recorded which). Written as DNA, the CDR3 is TGTGCCAGCAGCCGAGGACAGAGCTCTGGAAACACCATATATTTT. This encodes CASSRGQSSGNTIYF.